The 6 T cell receptor beta chains listed next were all sequenced from one sample in a study of blood T cell repertoires in COVID-19 (dated by TCRdb to the early 2020s). The library came from the immunoSEQ multiplex PCR assay. TCRdb stores this immuneACCESS table with in-frame sequences only. Part of the clones is absent; in the studies checked, under half of the shortfall reflects unresolved V genes, and no reason is known for the rest. This sample comprises around 50,000 clones, approximately 78% of them detected only once. The top ten hold 8.2% of the sample. Input material: peripheral blood. The receptors stem from a woman of 80 years or more with acute or convalescent COVID-19.

The rearrangement joins TRBV5-4 to TRBJ1-1; 7 nucleotides match TRBD1. After removal of 3 bases from V and 0 bases from J, the junction contained 2 bases not matched to a gene. Germline V gene sequence: CDR1 SGHNT, CDR2 YYREEE (reference sequence). CDR3 length: 14 residues. The CDR3 here is CASSWDSMNTEAFF. In nucleotides, the CDR3 is TGTGCCAGCAGCTGGGACAGCATGAACACTGAAGCTTTCTTT.

The chain carries TRBV20-1 and TRBJ2-3; a weak D match, TRBD2 (6 bases). V was trimmed by 3 bases and J by 0 bases, leaving 22 bases between them. The CDR3 sequence is 18 residues long. Germline CDR1 is DFQATT and CDR2 is SNEGSKA (reference sequence). CDR3: CSASPGLARRTSTDTQYF. Here the CDR3 DNA reads TGCAGTGCTAGTCCTGGCCTAGCGAGACGAACTAGCACAGATACGCAGTATTTT.

The genes are TRBV2 and TRBJ2-7; D might be TRBD2 (5 bases). The CDR3 has 13 residues. V was shortened by 6 bases and J by 0 bases, with 9 bases between the two germline ends. From germline, CDR1 is SNHLY and CDR2 FYNNEI. CDR3 nucleotide sequence: TGTGCCAGCAGGGCGGGCCCCTCCTACGAGCAGTACTTC. Protein sequence: CASRAGPSYEQYF.

The genes are TRBV7-6 and TRBJ1-2, with D perhaps TRBD1 (5 bases). CDR3 length: 15 residues. V was pared by 5 bases and J by 4 bases, with 17 bases between. From germline, CDR1 is SGHVS and CDR2 FNYEAQ. CDR3 sequence reads: CASSPGGVDAYGYTF. The CDR3 DNA is TGTGCCAGCAGCCCGGGGGGTGTGGATGCCTATGGCTACACCTTC.

This chain joins TRBV29-1 and TRBJ2-5, with 7 bases identical to TRBD2. V lost 4 bases to trimming and J lost 3 bases; unmatched junction nucleotides: 5. Germline V CDR1 and CDR2: SQVTM, ANQGSEA. The CDR3 has 13 residues. CDR3 coding DNA: TGCAGCGTTGTTCTCAGCGGGAAAGAGACCCAGTACTTC. Translating gives CSVVLSGKETQYF. Looking up the rest from reference TRBV29-1 and TRBJ2-5 gives the full variable domain: SAVISQKPSRDICQRGTSLTIQCQVDSQVTMMFWYRQQPGQSLTLIATANQGSEATYESGFVIDKFPISRPNLTFSTLTVSNMSPEDSSIYLCSVVLSGKETQYFGPGTRLLVL.

CDR3 bases: TGTGCCAGCAGCTTTAGGGACAGGTCTTGGAACACTGAAGCTTTCTTT. It encodes CASSFRDRSWNTEAFF. The chain joins TRBV5-6 to TRBJ1-1; 8 bases map to TRBD1. CDR3 length equals 16 residues. Losses at the gene ends were 2 bases for V and 1 base for J; bases not matched to a gene: 7. The germline V gene encodes CDR1 SGHDT and CDR2 YYEEEE.